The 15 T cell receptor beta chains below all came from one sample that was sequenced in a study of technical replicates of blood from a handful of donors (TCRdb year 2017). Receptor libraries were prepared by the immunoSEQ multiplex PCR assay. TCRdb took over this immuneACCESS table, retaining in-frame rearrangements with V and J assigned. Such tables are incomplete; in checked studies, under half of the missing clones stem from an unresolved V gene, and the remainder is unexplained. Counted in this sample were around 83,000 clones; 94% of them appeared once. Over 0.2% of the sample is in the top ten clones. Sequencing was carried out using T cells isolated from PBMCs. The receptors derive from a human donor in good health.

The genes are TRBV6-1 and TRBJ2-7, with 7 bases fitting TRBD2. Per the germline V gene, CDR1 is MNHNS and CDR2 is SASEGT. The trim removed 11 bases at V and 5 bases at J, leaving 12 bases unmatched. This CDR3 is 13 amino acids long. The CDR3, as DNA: TGTGCCGCCGCCAGCCGGGGGAGGGACGAGCAGTACTTC. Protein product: CAAASRGRDEQYF.

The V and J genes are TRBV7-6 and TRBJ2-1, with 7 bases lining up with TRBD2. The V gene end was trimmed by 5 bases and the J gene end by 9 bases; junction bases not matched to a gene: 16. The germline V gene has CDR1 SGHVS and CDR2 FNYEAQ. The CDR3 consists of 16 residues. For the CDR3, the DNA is TGTGCCAGCAGCGCCCCCCTTAACGCGGGAGTGGTTGAGCAGTTCTTC. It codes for CASSAPLNAGVVEQFF.

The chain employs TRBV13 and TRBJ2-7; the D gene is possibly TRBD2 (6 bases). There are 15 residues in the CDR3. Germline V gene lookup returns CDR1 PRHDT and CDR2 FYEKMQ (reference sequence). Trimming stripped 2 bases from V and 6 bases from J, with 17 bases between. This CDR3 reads CASSLRLGREAEQYF. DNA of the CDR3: TGTGCCAGCAGCTTACGTCTGGGCAGGGAGGCCGAGCAGTACTTC.

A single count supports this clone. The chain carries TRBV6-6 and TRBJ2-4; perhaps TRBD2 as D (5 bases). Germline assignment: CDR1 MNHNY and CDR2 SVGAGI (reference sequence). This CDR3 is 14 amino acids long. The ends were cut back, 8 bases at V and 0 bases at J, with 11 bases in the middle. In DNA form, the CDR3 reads TGTGCCAGCTCTGCAGGACTAGCCAAAAACATTCAGTACTTC. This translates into CASSAGLAKNIQYF.

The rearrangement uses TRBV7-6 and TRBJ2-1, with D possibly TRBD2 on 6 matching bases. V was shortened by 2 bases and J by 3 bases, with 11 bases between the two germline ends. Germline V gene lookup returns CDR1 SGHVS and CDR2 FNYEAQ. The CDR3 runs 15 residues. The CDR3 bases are TGTGCCAGCAGCTTATCTAGCGCCATCTACAATGAGCAGTTCTTC. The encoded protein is CASSLSSAIYNEQFF.

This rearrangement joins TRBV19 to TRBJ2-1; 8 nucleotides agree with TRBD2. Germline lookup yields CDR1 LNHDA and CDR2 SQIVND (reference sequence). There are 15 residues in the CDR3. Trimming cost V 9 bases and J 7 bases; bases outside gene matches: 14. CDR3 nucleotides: TGTGCCAGCCATACAGCGGGAGAAGGGAGGAATGAGCAGTTCTTC. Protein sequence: CASHTAGEGRNEQFF.

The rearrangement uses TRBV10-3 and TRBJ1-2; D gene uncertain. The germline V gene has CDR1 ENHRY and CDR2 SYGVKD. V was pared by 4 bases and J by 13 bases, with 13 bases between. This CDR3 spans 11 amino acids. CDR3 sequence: CAISVAEACTF. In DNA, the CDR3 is TGTGCCATCAGTGTCGCAGAGGCCTGCACCTTC.

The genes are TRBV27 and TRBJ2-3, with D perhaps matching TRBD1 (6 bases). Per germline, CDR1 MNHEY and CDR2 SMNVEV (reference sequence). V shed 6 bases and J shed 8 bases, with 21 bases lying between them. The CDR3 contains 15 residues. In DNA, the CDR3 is TGTGCCAGCAGACCTACAGTTAACAGGGTTCGTACGCAGTATTTT. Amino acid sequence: CASRPTVNRVRTQYF.

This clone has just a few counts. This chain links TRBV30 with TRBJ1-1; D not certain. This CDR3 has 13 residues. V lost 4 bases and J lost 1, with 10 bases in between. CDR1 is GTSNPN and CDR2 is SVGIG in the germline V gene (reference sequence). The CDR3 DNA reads TGTGCCTGGACCAAGAGGCCGAACACTGAAGCTTTCTTT. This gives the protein CAWTKRPNTEAFF.

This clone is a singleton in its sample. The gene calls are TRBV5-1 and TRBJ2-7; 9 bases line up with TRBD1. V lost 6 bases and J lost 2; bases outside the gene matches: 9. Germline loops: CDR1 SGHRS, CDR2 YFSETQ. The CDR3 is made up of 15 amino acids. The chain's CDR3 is CASNNWDRATYEQYF. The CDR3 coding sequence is TGCGCCAGCAACAATTGGGACAGGGCGACCTACGAGCAGTACTTC.

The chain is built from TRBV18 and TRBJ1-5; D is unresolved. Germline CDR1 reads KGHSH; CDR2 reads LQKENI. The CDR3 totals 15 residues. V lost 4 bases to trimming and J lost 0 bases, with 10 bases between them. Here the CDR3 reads CASSLSSYSNQPQHF. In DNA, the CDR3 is TGTGCCAGCTCACTATCTTCCTATAGCAATCAGCCCCAGCATTTT. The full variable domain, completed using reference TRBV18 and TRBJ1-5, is NAGVMQNPRHLVRRRGQEARLRCSPMKGHSHVYWYRQLPEEGLKFMVYLQKENIIDESGMPKERFSAEFPKEGPSILRIQQVVRGDSAAYFCASSLSSYSNQPQHFGDGTRLSIL.

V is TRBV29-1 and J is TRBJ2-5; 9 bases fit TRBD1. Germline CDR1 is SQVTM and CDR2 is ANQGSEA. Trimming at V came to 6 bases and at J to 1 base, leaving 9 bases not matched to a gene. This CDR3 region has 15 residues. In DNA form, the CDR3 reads TGCAGCGTCGGGGGCCGGGACAGGGTCCAAGAGACCCAGTACTTC. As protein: CSVGGRDRVQETQYF.

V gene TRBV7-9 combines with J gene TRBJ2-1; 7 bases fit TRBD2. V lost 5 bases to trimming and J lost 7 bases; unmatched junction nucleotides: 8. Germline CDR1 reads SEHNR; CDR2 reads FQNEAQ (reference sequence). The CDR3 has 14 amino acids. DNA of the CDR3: TGTGCCAGCAGCGATGGCGGGAGAGGGAATGAGCAGTTCTTC. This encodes CASSDGGRGNEQFF.

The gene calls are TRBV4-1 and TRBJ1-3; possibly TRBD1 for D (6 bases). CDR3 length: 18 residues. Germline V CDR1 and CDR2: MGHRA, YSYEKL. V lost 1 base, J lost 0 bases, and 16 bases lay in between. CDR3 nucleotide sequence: TGCGCCAGCAGCCAAGGCAGGGGCCGAGAGCTCTCTGGAAACACCATATATTTT. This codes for CASSQGRGRELSGNTIYF.

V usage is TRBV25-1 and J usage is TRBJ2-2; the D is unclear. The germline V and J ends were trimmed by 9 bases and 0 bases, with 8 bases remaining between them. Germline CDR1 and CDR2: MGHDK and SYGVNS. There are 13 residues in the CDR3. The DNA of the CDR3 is TGTGCCAGTTCCACAGCGAACACCGGGGAGCTGTTTTTT. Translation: CASSTANTGELFF.